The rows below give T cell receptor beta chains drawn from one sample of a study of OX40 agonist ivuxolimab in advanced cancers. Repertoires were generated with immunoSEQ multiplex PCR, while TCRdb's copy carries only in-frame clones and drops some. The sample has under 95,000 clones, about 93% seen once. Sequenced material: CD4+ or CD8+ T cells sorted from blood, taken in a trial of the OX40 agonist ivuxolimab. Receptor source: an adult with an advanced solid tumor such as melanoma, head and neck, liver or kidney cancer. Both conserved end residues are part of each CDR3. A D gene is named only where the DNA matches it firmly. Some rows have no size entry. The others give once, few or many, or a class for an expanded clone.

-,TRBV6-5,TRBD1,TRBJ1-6,CASSPTGGYNSPLHF,TGTGCCAGCAGTCCGACAGGGGGCTATAATTCACCCCTCCACTTT
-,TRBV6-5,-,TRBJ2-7,CASPGTDRYEQYF,TGTGCCAGCCCCGGGACGGACCGATACGAGCAGTACTTC
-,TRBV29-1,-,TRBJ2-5,CSVGVGGRETQYF,TGCAGCGTTGGGGTGGGGGGTCGCGAGACCCAGTACTTC
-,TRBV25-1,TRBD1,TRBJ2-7,CASSPWTGGEYEQYF,TGTGCCAGCAGTCCTTGGACAGGGGGAGAATACGAGCAGTACTTC
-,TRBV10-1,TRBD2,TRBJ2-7,CASSEAGGPYEQYF,TGCGCCAGCAGTGAGGCGGGAGGCCCCTACGAGCAGTACTTC
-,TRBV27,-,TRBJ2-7,CASSSRVSGYEQYF,TGTGCCAGCAGTTCCAGGGTTTCGGGCTACGAGCAGTACTTC
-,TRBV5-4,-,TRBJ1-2,CASSLWQGNYGYTF,TGTGCCAGCAGCTTGTGGCAGGGCAACTATGGCTACACCTTC
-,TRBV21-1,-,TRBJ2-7,CASSSQDRPYEQYF,TGTGCCAGCAGCTCCCAGGACAGACCCTACGAGCAGTACTTC
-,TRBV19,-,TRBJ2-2,CASTTASRELFF,TGTGCCAGTACGACAGCTTCAAGGGAGCTGTTTTTT
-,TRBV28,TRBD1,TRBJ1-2,CASSFRGLNGYTF,TGTGCCAGCAGTTTCAGGGGGCTGAATGGCTACACCTTC
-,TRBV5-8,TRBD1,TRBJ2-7,CASSLSLDRWSSYEQYF,TGTGCCAGCAGCTTGAGCTTGGACAGGTGGAGCTCCTACGAGCAGTACTTC
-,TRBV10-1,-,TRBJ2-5,CASSESTSGWEQYF,TGCGCCAGCAGTGAGTCGACAAGCGGGTGGGAGCAGTACTTC
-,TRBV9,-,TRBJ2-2,CASSPESGPTGELFF,TGTGCCAGCAGCCCCGAAAGCGGTCCCACCGGGGAGCTGTTTTTT
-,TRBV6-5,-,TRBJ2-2,CASSPVVSGTGELFF,TGTGCCAGCAGCCCCGTGGTATCGGGCACCGGGGAGCTGTTTTTT
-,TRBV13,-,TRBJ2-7,CASSLGLRGIGTSYEQYF,TGTGCCAGCAGCTTAGGCCTAAGGGGAATTGGAACGTCCTACGAGCAGTACTTC
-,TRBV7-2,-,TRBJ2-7,CASSLRYHEQYF,TGTGCCAGCAGCCTTCGTTACCACGAGCAGTACTTC
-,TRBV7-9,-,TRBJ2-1,CASSFGPGDEQFF,-
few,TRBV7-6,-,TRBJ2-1,CASSPSPYNEQFF,TGTGCCAGCAGCCCCTCCCCCTACAATGAGCAGTTCTTC
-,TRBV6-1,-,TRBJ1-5,CASSDGQGHWAQHF,TGTGCCAGCAGTGACGGGCAGGGGCATTGGGCCCAGCATTTT
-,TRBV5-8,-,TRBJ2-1,CASSPTGPGGEQFF,TGTGCCAGCAGCCCTACAGGCCCCGGGGGTGAGCAGTTCTTC
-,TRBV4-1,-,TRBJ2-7,CASSQDSGIGSYEQYF,TGCGCCAGCAGCCAAGATTCAGGGATAGGCTCCTACGAGCAGTACTTC
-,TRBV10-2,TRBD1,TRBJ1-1,CASRGDSEAFF,TGCGCCAGCAGGGGGGACAGTGAAGCTTTCTTT
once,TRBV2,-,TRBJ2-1,CASSEPNEQFF,TGTGCCAGCAGTGAACCAAATGAGCAGTTCTTC
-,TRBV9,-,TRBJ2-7,CASSVDGTPSYEQYF,TGTGCCAGCAGCGTAGACGGGACTCCTTCCTACGAGCAGTACTTC
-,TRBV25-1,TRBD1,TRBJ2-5,CASDPTIRGRGETQYF,TGTGCCAGCGACCCCACGATCAGGGGGCGCGGAGAGACCCAGTACTTC
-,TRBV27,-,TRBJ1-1,CASGPAMWTEAFF,TGTGCCAGCGGGCCTGCTATGTGGACTGAAGCTTTCTTT
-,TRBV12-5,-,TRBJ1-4,CASGWTGTENEKLFF,TGTGCTAGTGGTTGGACCGGGACCGAGAATGAAAAACTGTTTTTT
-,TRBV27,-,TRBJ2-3,CASSRVTADTQYF,TGTGCCAGCAGTCGGGTGACAGCAGATACGCAGTATTTT
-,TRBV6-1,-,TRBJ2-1,CASSVSVNEQFF,TGTGCCAGCAGTGTAAGCGTTAATGAGCAGTTCTTC
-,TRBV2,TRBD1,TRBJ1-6,CASSDAGQENSPLHF,TGTGCCAGCAGTGATGCAGGACAGGAAAATTCACCCCTCCACTTT
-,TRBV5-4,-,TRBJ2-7,CASSPGLPYEQYF,TGTGCCAGCAGCCCGGGACTTCCCTACGAGCAGTACTTC
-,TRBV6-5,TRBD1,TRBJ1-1,CASSYSGDSTEAFF,TGTGCCAGCAGTTACTCGGGGGACAGCACTGAAGCTTTCTTT
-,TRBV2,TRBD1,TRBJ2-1,CASRPTGVRNEQFF,TGTGCCAGCAGACCTACAGGGGTGCGGAATGAGCAGTTCTTC
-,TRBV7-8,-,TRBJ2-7,CASSLALDYEQYF,TGTGCCAGCAGCTTAGCCCTGGACTACGAGCAGTACTTC
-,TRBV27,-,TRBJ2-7,CASSSSYEQYF,TGTGCCAGCAGCTCTTCCTACGAGCAGTACTTC
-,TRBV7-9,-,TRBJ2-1,CASSLDPLSYNEQFF,TGTGCCAGCAGCTTAGACCCACTTTCCTACAATGAGCAGTTCTTC
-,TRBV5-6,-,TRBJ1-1,CASSLGTMNTEAFF,TGTGCCAGCAGCTTGGGGACCATGAACACTGAAGCTTTCTTT
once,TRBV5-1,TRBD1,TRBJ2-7,CASSLSRQGYEQYF,TGCGCCAGCAGCTTAAGCAGACAGGGCTACGAGCAGTACTTC
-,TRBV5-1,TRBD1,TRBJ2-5,CASSLQQGLKETQYF,TGCGCCAGCAGCTTACAACAGGGGCTTAAAGAGACCCAGTACTTC
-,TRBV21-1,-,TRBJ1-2,CASSGRDYGYTF,TGTGCCAGCAGCGGAAGGGACTATGGCTACACCTTC
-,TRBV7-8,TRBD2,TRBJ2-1,CASSLVHSGVGNEQFF,TGTGCCAGCAGCTTAGTCCATAGCGGGGTGGGCAATGAGCAGTTCTTC
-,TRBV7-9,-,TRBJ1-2,CASSSHIEGGRYGYTF,TGTGCCAGCAGCTCCCACATAGAGGGCGGCCGCTATGGCTACACCTTC
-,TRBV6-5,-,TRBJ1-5,CASSYSFRGQPQHF,TGTGCCAGCAGTTACTCATTCAGGGGCCAGCCCCAGCATTTT
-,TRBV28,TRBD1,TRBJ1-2,CASSRGPDRGSYGYTF,TGTGCCAGCAGCCGGGGACCGGACAGGGGAAGCTATGGCTACACCTTC